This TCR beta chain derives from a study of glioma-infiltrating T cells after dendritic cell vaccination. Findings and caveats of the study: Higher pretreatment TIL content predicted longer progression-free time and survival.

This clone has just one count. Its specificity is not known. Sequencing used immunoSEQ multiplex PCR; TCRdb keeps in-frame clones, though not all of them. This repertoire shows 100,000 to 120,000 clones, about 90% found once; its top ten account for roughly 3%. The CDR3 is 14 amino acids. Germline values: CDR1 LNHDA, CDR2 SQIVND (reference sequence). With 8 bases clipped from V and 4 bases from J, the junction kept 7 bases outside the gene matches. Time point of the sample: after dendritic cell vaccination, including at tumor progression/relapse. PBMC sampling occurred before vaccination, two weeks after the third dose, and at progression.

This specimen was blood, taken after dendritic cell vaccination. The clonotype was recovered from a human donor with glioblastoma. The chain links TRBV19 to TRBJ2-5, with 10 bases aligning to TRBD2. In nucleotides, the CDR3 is TGTGCCAGTTCTAGCGGGGGATTGGGAGAGACCCAGTACTTC. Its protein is CASSSGGLGETQYF.